The T cell receptor beta chain under discussion was sequenced for a study of cytomegalovirus exposure and HLA in healthy donors. Study-wide results and limits: Further analysis, carried out later, found HLA-associated TCR beta chains more clonally expanded than equally common other chains.

V dropped 4 bases and J dropped 11; count of bases not matched to a gene: 8. This CDR3 has 12 residues. The germline CDR1 and CDR2 sequences are SGHVS and FQNEAQ. There are a few counts of this clone. The antigen is unknown. With 60 Vbeta and 13 Jbeta primers, the PCR was carried out. Libraries were prepared by immunoSEQ multiplex PCR; TCRdb keeps only in-frame clonotypes and omits some of them. This table has around 180,000 clones, more than 60% appearing once. The rearrangement joins TRBV7-8 to TRBJ2-7, with 7 bases aligning to TRBD2. The sequence derives from a woman in her 30s in good health and CMV-seropositive. The sample was PBMCs. The CDR3 region is CASSSPSGRKYF. CDR3 nucleotides: TGTGCCAGCAGCTCCCCTAGCGGCAGGAAGTACTTC.